These 18 T cell receptor beta chains originate from one sample sequenced in a study of blood T cell repertoires in COVID-19. The repertoire was sequenced with immunoSEQ multiplex PCR; TCRdb's copy has only in-frame clones and lacks some. The sample carries approximately 300,000 clones, about 90% recorded once. Input material: PBMCs or T cells enriched from blood (not recorded which). Source of these receptors: a woman aged 25 to 39 who had recovered from COVID-19.

The gene calls are TRBV10-3 and TRBJ2-2, with D perhaps matching TRBD2 (5 bases). From germline, CDR1 is ENHRY and CDR2 SYGVKD. The CDR3 loop spans 13 amino acids. The V and J ends lost 2 bases and 9 bases respectively, with 10 bases between them. This CDR3 reads CAISENRGRELFF. DNA of the CDR3: TGTGCCATCAGTGAGAATAGAGGGAGGGAGCTGTTTTTT.

The chain carries TRBV11-2 and TRBJ2-2, with 10 bases fitting TRBD2. V trimming: 0 bases; J trimming: 5 bases; junction bases outside the gene matches: 15. This CDR3 region has 20 residues. CDR1 SGHAT and CDR2 FQNNGV come from the germline V gene. In nucleotides, the CDR3 is TGTGCCAGCAGCTTAGAGTGGTTCTTAGGTCTAGCGGGAGAGACCGGGGAGCTGTTTTTT. It translates to CASSLEWFLGLAGETGELFF.

The chain links TRBV19 to TRBJ1-4; TRBD1 matches 8 bases. Germline trimming cut 7 bases from V and 6 bases from J; bases unmatched to any gene: 13. This CDR3 has 16 amino acids. Germline V gene lookup returns CDR1 LNHDA and CDR2 SQIVND (reference sequence). The CDR3 bases are TGTGCCAGTACCCCAGGCAGCTTACAGGGGGATGAAAAACTGTTTTTT. Translation: CASTPGSLQGDEKLFF.

The genes are TRBV19 and TRBJ1-1; D not certain. Germline CDR1 is LNHDA and CDR2 is SQIVND (reference sequence). The CDR3 covers 11 residues. V dropped 5 bases and J dropped 8 bases, with 9 bases sitting between them. The CDR3 nucleotides read TGTGCCAGTAGTCGCTCCAGGGAAGCTTTCTTT. It is translated as CASSRSREAFF.

The CDR3 here is CASSQVAGRSVLYEQYF. The CDR3 nucleotides read TGCGCCAGCAGCCAAGTGGCCGGGAGAAGCGTATTGTACGAGCAGTACTTC. The chain uses TRBV4-1 and TRBJ2-7; D may be TRBD2 (6 bases). The V end was cut by 1 base, the J end by 4 bases, with 20 bases between. This CDR3 spans 17 amino acids. CDR1 is MGHRA, CDR2 YSYEKL, per germline.

This clone has only one observation. The chain couples TRBV9 to TRBJ2-2; 8 bases agree with TRBD1. Germline V gene data show CDR1 as SGDLS and CDR2 as YYNGEE. The CDR3 runs 16 residues. V lost 0 bases, J lost 0 bases, and 1 base stayed unmatched. The CDR3 region has the DNA TGTGCCAGCAGCGTAGTGGGACAGGCGAACACCGGGGAGCTGTTTTTT. The encoded protein is CASSVVGQANTGELFF. Complete variable domain (other parts from reference TRBV9 and TRBJ2-2): DSGVTQTPKHLITATGQRVTLRCSPRSGDLSVYWYQQSLDQGLQFLIQYYNGEERAKGNILERFSAQQFPDLHSELNLSSLELGDSALYFCASSVVGQANTGELFFGEGSRLTVL.

The chain joins TRBV11-2 to TRBJ2-1, with 11 bases identical to TRBD2. Germline values: CDR1 SGHAT, CDR2 FQNNGV. The CDR3 length is 15 residues. V lost 5 bases and J lost 5; bases outside the gene matches: 5. The CDR3 is CASSPRLAGNNEQFF. In DNA, the CDR3 is TGTGCCAGCAGCCCACGACTAGCGGGGAACAATGAGCAGTTCTTC.

The sample holds one count of this clone. The chain joins TRBV2 to TRBJ2-7, with no clear D. The V and J ends lost 10 bases and 0 bases respectively, with 13 bases between them. The germline gives CDR1 SNHLY, CDR2 FYNNEI. The CDR3 length is 13 residues. CDR3 DNA: TGTGCCATCAATTCAGGTTACTCCTACGAGCAGTACTTC. Its protein product is CAINSGYSYEQYF. The full variable domain, rest sourced from reference TRBV2 and TRBJ2-7, is EPEVTQTPSHQVTQMGQEVILRCVPISNHLYFYWYRQILGQKVEFLVSFYNNEISEKSEIFDDQFSVERPDGSNFTLKIRSTKLEDSAMYFCAINSGYSYEQYFGPGTRLTVT.

This chain connects TRBV29-1 to TRBJ1-1, with 8 bases fitting TRBD1. The CDR3 has 13 amino acids. The V and J ends lost 4 bases and 11 bases, in that order; junction bases with no gene match: 12. Germline V gene lookup returns CDR1 SQVTM and CDR2 ANQGSEA. CDR3 loop: CSVAKDRVAPAFF. The CDR3 nucleotides are TGCAGCGTTGCTAAGGACAGGGTTGCCCCGGCTTTCTTT.

This chain uses TRBV7-9 with TRBJ2-3; D gene uncertain. The germline V gene has CDR1 SEHNR and CDR2 FQNEAQ (reference sequence). The CDR3 loop spans 11 amino acids. The V and J ends lost 5 bases and 7 bases respectively, with 7 bases between them. CDR3 amino acids: CASSPVYTQYF. The CDR3 region has the DNA TGTGCCAGCAGCCCCGTTTATACGCAGTATTTT.

The CDR3 here is CASSSWAGMGTYEQYF. The CDR3 region has the DNA TGTGCCAGCAGCTCATGGGCAGGGATGGGTACCTACGAGCAGTACTTC. This sequence joins TRBV13 and TRBJ2-7, with TRBD1 as a possible D gene (5 bases). Trimming removed 4 bases from V and 2 bases from J, with 18 bases in between. CDR3 length equals 16 residues. The germline V gene encodes CDR1 PRHDT and CDR2 FYEKMQ (reference sequence).

V usage is TRBV27 and J usage is TRBJ2-3, with TRBD1 as a possible D gene (6 bases). Looked up from germline, CDR1 is MNHEY and CDR2 is SMNVEV (reference sequence). The CDR3 consists of 14 residues. Between the trimmed V and J ends, which lost 2 bases and 9 bases, there was a span of 15 bases. CDR3 amino acids: CASSLQTGQRTQYF. DNA of the CDR3: TGTGCCAGCAGTTTACAAACCGGACAGCGGACGCAGTATTTT.

This rearrangement joins TRBV7-3 to TRBJ1-5; D not resolved. Germline V gene sequence: CDR1 SGHTA, CDR2 FQGTGA. V lost 1 base, J lost 2 bases, and 18 bases lay in between. The CDR3 is 18 amino acids. CDR3 region: CASSLSASLTRGNQPQHF. The CDR3 coding sequence is TGTGCCAGCAGCTTAAGTGCCAGTTTGACTAGGGGCAATCAGCCCCAGCATTTT. The full variable domain, in which reference TRBV7-3 and TRBJ1-5 provide the parts outside the CDR3, is GAGVSQTPSNKVTEKGKYVELRCDPISGHTALYWYRQSLGQGPEFLIYFQGTGAADDSGLPNDRFFAVRPEGSVSTLKIQRTERGDSAVYLCASSLSASLTRGNQPQHFGDGTRLSIL.

The J gene is TRBJ1-4, the V gene TRBV5-1, with TRBD1 matching 8 bases. Trimming removed 5 bases from V and 2 bases from J; junction bases left unmatched: 5. Germline CDR1 and CDR2: SGHRS and YFSETQ. The CDR3 length is 15 residues. The CDR3 loop is CASRLRTGTNEKLFF. The CDR3, as DNA: TGCGCCAGCAGACTTAGGACAGGGACTAATGAAAAACTGTTTTTT. Full variable domain (remainder filled in from reference TRBV5-1 and TRBJ1-4): KAGVTQTPRYLIKTRGQQVTLSCSPISGHRSVSWYQQTPGQGLQFLFEYFSETQRNKGNFPGRFSGRQFSNSRSEMNVSTLELGDSALYLCASRLRTGTNEKLFFGSGTQLSVL.

This clone has just one count. The CDR3 protein is CASSVPNSNQPQHF. CDR3 DNA sequence: TGTGCCAGCAGCGTTCCTAATAGCAATCAGCCCCAGCATTTT. The rearrangement uses TRBV28 and TRBJ1-5; D unclear. Germline values: CDR1 MDHEN, CDR2 SYDVKM. The CDR3 runs to 14 residues. V lost 6 bases, J lost 0 bases, and 9 bases lay in between.

This sequence joins TRBV3-1 (or the pseudogene TRBV3-2) and TRBJ1-1; D gene uncertain. Germline CDR1 and CDR2: LGHDT and YNNKEL (reference sequence). Trimming removed 1 base at V and 7 bases at J, with 10 bases between. The CDR3 runs to 13 residues. The CDR3 sequence: CASSQGRGNEAFF. The CDR3 coding sequence is TGTGCCAGCAGCCAAGGGCGGGGAAATGAAGCTTTCTTT.

The J gene is TRBJ2-1, the V gene TRBV9; TRBD2 aligns across 8 bases. Germline V CDR1 and CDR2: SGDLS, YYNGEE. The CDR3 consists of 16 residues. After removal of 4 bases from V and 1 base from J, the junction contained 7 bases not matched to a gene. This CDR3 reads CASSPHSGASYNEQFF. CDR3 DNA: TGTGCCAGCAGCCCTCATAGCGGGGCTTCCTACAATGAGCAGTTCTTC.

The chain recombines TRBV5-5 with TRBJ1-2; D gene unclear. V was pared by 1 base and J by 0 bases, with 10 bases between. CDR1 and CDR2 (germline): SGHKS, YYEKEE (reference sequence). The CDR3 sequence is 15 residues long. In nucleotides, the CDR3 is TGTGCCAGCAGCTTGCTTTACAGAGCTAACTATGGCTACACCTTC. Protein sequence: CASSLLYRANYGYTF. Drawing the rest from reference TRBV5-5 and TRBJ1-2, the complete variable domain is DAGVTQSPTHLIKTRGQQVTLRCSPISGHKSVSWYQQVLGQGPQFIFQYYEKEERGRGNFPDRFSARQFPNYSSELNVNALLLGDSALYLCASSLLYRANYGYTFGSGTRLTVV.